Listed below are T cell receptor beta chains from one sample, sequenced in a study of graft-versus-host responses after intestinal transplantation. Sequenced by immunoSEQ multiplex PCR; TCRdb stores in-frame clones only, minus some. The profile covers 40,000 or so clones, with less than 90% appearing a single time and roughly 3.6% taken by the ten largest. The input for sequencing was PBMCs, taken roughly 34 months after transplant. Source of these receptors: a human patient who received an intestinal transplant, so some T cells may come from the graft donor. Each CDR3 is given with its conserved first and last residue. Fields, in order: J gene, V gene, D gene, clone size, CDR3 DNA, CDR3 protein. The D gene is left open where the match is weak. The size field is filled for only some rows; it gives once, few, many or a size class.

j_call: TRBJ2-2
v_call: TRBV7-9
d_call: .
clone_size: .
cdr3_nt: TGTGCCAGCAGCCGTACTCTGGGAAACGGGGAGCTGTTTTTT
cdr3_aa: CASSRTLGNGELFF

j_call: TRBJ1-4
v_call: TRBV4-2
d_call: .
clone_size: .
cdr3_nt: TGTGCCAGCAGCCAGACAGGAATCGCTAATGAAAAACTGTTTTTT
cdr3_aa: CASSQTGIANEKLFF

j_call: TRBJ1-3
v_call: TRBV2
d_call: TRBD1
clone_size: .
cdr3_nt: TGTGCCAGCAGCCGGACAGGTTCCGCTGGAAACACCATATATTTT
cdr3_aa: CASSRTGSAGNTIYF

j_call: TRBJ2-1
v_call: TRBV5-1
d_call: TRBD2
clone_size: once
cdr3_nt: TGCGCCAGCAGCTTCGGACTAGAAAACAATGAGCAGTTCTTC
cdr3_aa: CASSFGLENNEQFF

j_call: TRBJ2-2
v_call: TRBV6-1
d_call: .
clone_size: .
cdr3_nt: TGTGCCAGCAGTGGGGGCCGTCGAGAGCTGTTTTTT
cdr3_aa: CASSGGRRELFF

j_call: TRBJ2-7
v_call: TRBV5-1
d_call: TRBD2
clone_size: .
cdr3_nt: TGCGCCAGCAGCTTATCAGCGGGGGACTACGAGCAGTACTTC
cdr3_aa: CASSLSAGDYEQYF

j_call: TRBJ1-1
v_call: TRBV29-1
d_call: .
clone_size: .
cdr3_nt: TGCAGCGTTCATCTGGGCACTGAAGCTTTCTTT
cdr3_aa: CSVHLGTEAFF

j_call: TRBJ1-2
v_call: TRBV28
d_call: TRBD1
clone_size: .
cdr3_nt: TGTGCCAGCAGTCAGGGGGCGCCCGGCTACACCTTC
cdr3_aa: CASSQGAPGYTF

j_call: TRBJ2-3
v_call: TRBV4-1
d_call: .
clone_size: few
cdr3_nt: TGCGCCAGCAGCCAAGGGGAGTTCACAGATACGCAGTATTTT
cdr3_aa: CASSQGEFTDTQYF

j_call: TRBJ2-5
v_call: TRBV9
d_call: TRBD1
clone_size: few
cdr3_nt: TGTGCCAGCAGCGTAGGGTTAGTAACAGGGGGTCAAGAGACCCAGTACTTC
cdr3_aa: CASSVGLVTGGQETQYF

j_call: TRBJ1-5
v_call: TRBV9
d_call: .
clone_size: once
cdr3_nt: TGTGCCAGCAGCGTTACCGGGAGCCCGGATCAGCCCCAGCATTTT
cdr3_aa: CASSVTGSPDQPQHF

j_call: TRBJ1-1
v_call: TRBV27
d_call: .
clone_size: .
cdr3_nt: TGTGCCAGCATGGGTTGGGCTCAGGGCACTGAAGCTTTCTTT
cdr3_aa: CASMGWAQGTEAFF